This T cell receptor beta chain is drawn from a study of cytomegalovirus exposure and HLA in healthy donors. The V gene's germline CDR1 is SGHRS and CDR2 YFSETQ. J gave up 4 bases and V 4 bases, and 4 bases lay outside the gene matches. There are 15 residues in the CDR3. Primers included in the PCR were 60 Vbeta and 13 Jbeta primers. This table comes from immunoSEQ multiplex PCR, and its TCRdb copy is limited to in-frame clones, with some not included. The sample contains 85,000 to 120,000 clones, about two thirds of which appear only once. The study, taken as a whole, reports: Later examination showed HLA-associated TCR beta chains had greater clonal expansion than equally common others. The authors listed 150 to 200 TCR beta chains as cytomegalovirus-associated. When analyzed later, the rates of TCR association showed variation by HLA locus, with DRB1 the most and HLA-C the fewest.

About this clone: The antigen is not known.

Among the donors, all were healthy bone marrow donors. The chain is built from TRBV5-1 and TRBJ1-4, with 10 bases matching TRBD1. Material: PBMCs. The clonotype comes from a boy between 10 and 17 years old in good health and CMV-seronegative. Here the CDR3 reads CASSGRDRGNEKLFF. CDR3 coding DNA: TGCGCCAGCAGCGGCCGGGACAGGGGTAATGAAAAACTGTTTTTT.